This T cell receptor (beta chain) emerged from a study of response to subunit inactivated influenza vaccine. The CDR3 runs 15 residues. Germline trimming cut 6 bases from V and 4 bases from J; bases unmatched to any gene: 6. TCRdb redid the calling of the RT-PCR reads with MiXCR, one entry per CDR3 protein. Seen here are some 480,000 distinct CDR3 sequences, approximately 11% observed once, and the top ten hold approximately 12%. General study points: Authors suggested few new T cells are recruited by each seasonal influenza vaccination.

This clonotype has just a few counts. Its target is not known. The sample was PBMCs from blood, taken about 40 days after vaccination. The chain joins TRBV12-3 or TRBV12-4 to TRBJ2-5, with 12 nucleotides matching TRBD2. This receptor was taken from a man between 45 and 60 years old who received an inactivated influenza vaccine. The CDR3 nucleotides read TGTGCCAGCAGCCCCCTAGCGGGAGGGGGAGAGACCCAGTACTTC. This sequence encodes CASSPLAGGGETQYF.